This TCR beta chain was sequenced for a study of T cells in narcolepsy. Only in-frame clones appear in the TCRdb table, and some are missing; sequencing was by immunoSEQ multiplex PCR. The repertoire holds about 20,000 clones, with 75% to 90% as singletons. This CDR3 spans 15 amino acids. The germline gives CDR1 SGHDN, CDR2 FVKESK. Trimming cost V 1 base and J 1 base, with 10 bases left between them. This clone has a handful of counts. Sequenced input: memory (CD45RA-) CD4+ T cells from blood. This rearrangement joins TRBV14 to TRBJ2-5; D possibly corresponds to TRBD1 (5 bases). This TCR was sampled from a human donor in good health. CDR3 nucleotides: TGTGCCAGCAGCCAAGTTAGGGGATCCCAAGAGACCCAGTACTTC. Translating gives CASSQVRGSQETQYF.